This TCR beta chain was recovered during a study of blood T cell repertoires in COVID-19. Study-wide context: Sources were T cells, B-cell-depleted T cells, or PBMCs; the material itself was cDNA or gDNA.

As handled by the study authors: Nucleated cell number was recorded as an estimate derived from reference gene primer amplification. Here immunoSEQ multiplex PCR was the method, and the copy in TCRdb shows in-frame clones only, minus some. V and J calls and clone size are as listed in that table; D and trimming were resolved from the DNA. The table lists about 160,000 clones, approximately 88% of them singletons, with around 10% in the top ten. Trimming shortened V by 6 bases and J by 6 bases, and 15 bases separated the two germline ends. Per germline, CDR1 SGHTA and CDR2 FQGNSA. The CDR3 is 14 amino acids. In this sample, this clone turned up once.

Sequencing was performed on peripheral blood. This clonotype was obtained from a woman at least 80 years old with active or convalescent COVID-19. The V and J genes are TRBV7-2 and TRBJ1-5; D may be TRBD1 (5 bases). The CDR3 sequence is CASSLQAQGQPQHF. As DNA, the CDR3 is TGTGCCAGCAGTCTCCAGGCCCAGGGTCAGCCCCAGCATTTT.